The 11 T cell receptor beta chains below come from one sample, sequenced in a study of cytomegalovirus exposure and HLA in healthy donors. Primers for the PCR totalled 60 Vbeta and 13 Jbeta. Method: immunoSEQ multiplex PCR; TCRdb's copy keeps in-frame clones and lacks some. The sample has roughly 160,000 clones, around three quarters seen once. The material sequenced was PBMCs. The receptors shown here come from a woman aged 45-60 years in good health and CMV-seropositive.

V and J are TRBV7-9 and TRBJ2-7, with TRBD1 matching 9 bases. Germline assignment: CDR1 SEHNR and CDR2 FQNEAQ (reference sequence). Trimming at V came to 5 bases and at J to 5 bases, leaving 10 bases not matched to a gene. This CDR3 comprises 15 residues. The CDR3 DNA reads as TGTGCCAGCAGCGGGCAGACAGGGGGGGACCACGAGCAGTACTTC. This codes for CASSGQTGGDHEQYF.

V usage is TRBV4-2 and J usage is TRBJ1-3, with a tentative D call TRBD1 (5 bases). The CDR3 consists of 16 residues. Germline CDR1 is LGHNA and CDR2 is YNFKEQ. Trimming stripped 0 bases from V and 4 bases from J, with 13 bases between. Here the CDR3 DNA reads TGTGCCAGCAGCCAAGAGCCAGGGATTGGGGGAAACACCATATATTTT. It codes for CASSQEPGIGGNTIYF.

The J gene is TRBJ2-7, the V gene TRBV6-5, with D tentatively TRBD2 (6 bases). Germline-derived CDR1 and CDR2 are MNHEY and SVGAGI. The CDR3 has 15 amino acids. V was clipped by 9 bases and J by 8 bases, with 26 bases between them. CDR3 DNA: TGTGCCAGTGCTGGAGGGCTAAGCGTAAGTGGCAAGCAGTACTTC. It codes for CASAGGLSVSGKQYF.

CDR3 region: CASSLRQDQAYGYTF. The CDR3 DNA follows: TGTGCCAGCAGCCTCCGACAGGACCAAGCCTATGGCTACACCTTC. The chain employs TRBV7-9 and TRBJ1-2; D might be TRBD1 (6 bases). Between the trimmed V and J ends, which lost 5 bases and 4 bases, there was a span of 17 bases. The germline V gene has CDR1 SEHNR and CDR2 FQNEAQ (reference sequence). The CDR3 is 15 residues long.

The chain employs TRBV5-1 and TRBJ2-1; D not certain. CDR3 length equals 13 residues. V was trimmed by 3 bases and J by 6 bases, leaving 10 bases between them. In germline, CDR1 is SGHRS, CDR2 YFSETQ. The CDR3 DNA follows: TGCGCCAGCAGCTCGGGTTCCCTCAATGAGCAGTTCTTC. It is translated as CASSSGSLNEQFF.

The rearrangement uses TRBV11-3 and TRBJ2-1; 12 bases are shared with TRBD2. The ends lost 6 bases at V and 7 bases at J; junction bases unmatched: 10. CDR1 is SGHNT and CDR2 is YENEEA in the germline V gene. This CDR3 contains 16 residues. The CDR3 DNA reads as TGTGCCAGCAGTCCGTCTACTAGCGGGAGGAGGAATGAGCAGTTCTTC. Translating gives CASSPSTSGRRNEQFF.

This chain links TRBV7-2 with TRBJ1-1; D is undetermined. Germline CDR1 and CDR2: SGHTA and FQGNSA. V was shortened by 1 base and J by 7 bases, with 7 bases between the two germline ends. CDR3 size: 12 residues. The CDR3 DNA reads TGTGCCAGCAGCTTAGAGGCGGGTGAAGCTTTCTTT. Residues: CASSLEAGEAFF.

This chain uses TRBV2 with TRBJ2-3; no firm D call. This CDR3 contains 12 residues. Germline-derived CDR1 and CDR2 are SNHLY and FYNNEI. V dropped 5 bases and J dropped 5 bases, with 8 bases sitting between them. In DNA, the CDR3 is TGTGCCAGCAGTTACTCCGGAGATACGCAGTATTTT. It specifies CASSYSGDTQYF.

The chain links TRBV16 to TRBJ1-5; TRBD1 aligns across 9 bases. J gave up 9 bases and V 2 bases, and 14 bases lay outside the gene matches. Germline assignment: CDR1 KGHSY and CDR2 FQNENV. The CDR3 runs to 17 residues. CDR3 in amino acids: CASSQVRAGQGSWPQHF. Here the CDR3 DNA reads TGTGCCAGCAGCCAAGTCCGGGCGGGACAGGGCTCTTGGCCCCAGCATTTT.

The chain recombines TRBV7-8 with TRBJ2-7; 7 bases are shared with TRBD2. With V trimmed by 5 bases and J by 2 bases, 3 bases remained unmatched. Per the germline V gene, CDR1 is SGHVS and CDR2 is FQNEAQ. The CDR3 covers 13 residues. CDR3 DNA sequence: TGTGCCAGCAGCCCGGGACTAACCTACGAGCAGTACTTC. This translates into CASSPGLTYEQYF.

V gene TRBV9 combines with J gene TRBJ1-2, with 7 bases identical to TRBD1. CDR1 and CDR2 (germline): SGDLS, YYNGEE. J gave up 2 bases and V 3 bases, and 7 bases lay outside the gene matches. This CDR3 spans 15 amino acids. The CDR3 region has the DNA TGTGCCAGCAGCGGGCAGGGGGTTGCGAACTATGGCTACACCTTC. Translating gives CASSGQGVANYGYTF.